Each of the 21 T cell receptor beta chains below was sequenced from the same sample in a study of T cells in Graves' hyperthyroidism and ophthalmopathy. The source material, RNA transcripts, was used to amplify TCR beta CDR3 regions. First-round RT-PCR with HTBI primers amplified the TCR CDR3 region. TCRdb re-called the multiplex PCR reads with MiXCR, one entry per CDR3 protein. The top ten hold 28% of the sample, which has roughly 400,000 distinct CDR3 sequences, more than 13% seen once. Source material: blood. These receptors originate from a man aged 45-65 years with Graves' ophthalmopathy.

The V and J genes are TRBV7-9 and TRBJ2-7; no reliable D call. The CDR3 is made up of 12 amino acids. V was shortened by 2 bases and J by 6 bases, with 8 bases between the two germline ends. Per the germline V gene, CDR1 is SEHNR and CDR2 is FQNEAQ (reference sequence). CDR3 protein: CASSLLSREQYF. In nucleotides, the CDR3 is TGTGCCAGCAGCTTACTTTCTCGCGAGCAGTACTTC. Looking up the rest from reference TRBV7-9 and TRBJ2-7 gives the full variable domain: DTGVSQNPRHKITKRGQNVTFRCDPISEHNRLYWYRQTLGQGPEFLTYFQNEAQLEKSRLLSDRFSAERPKGSFSTLEIQRTEQGDSAMYLCASSLLSREQYFGPGTRLTVT.

V gene TRBV5-4 combines with J gene TRBJ1-2, with a tentative D call TRBD1 (6 bases). The ends were cut back, 4 bases at V and 5 bases at J, with 15 bases in the middle. This CDR3 contains 14 residues. CDR1 SGHNT and CDR2 YYREEE come from the germline V gene (reference sequence). The CDR3 nucleotides read TGTGCCAGCAGCCTTCCGGGACAAGCTTATGGCTACACCTTC. It specifies CASSLPGQAYGYTF.

This clonotype was recorded a few times. The J gene is TRBJ2-3, the V gene TRBV5-5; no clear D gene. Germline-derived CDR1 and CDR2 are SGHKS and YYEKEE (reference sequence). The ends were cut back, 0 bases at V and 2 bases at J, with 7 bases in the middle. The CDR3 covers 14 residues. The chain's CDR3 is CASSLVRATDTQYF. Here the CDR3 DNA reads TGTGCCAGCAGCTTGGTACGGGCCACAGATACGCAGTATTTT.

As concerns this clonotype: A much more abundant neighbour one base away suggests this may be a read error. J is TRBJ2-5 and V is TRBV24-1; D ambiguous. Trimming took 3 bases from V and 4 from J, leaving 8 bases between them. The CDR3 spans 13 residues. The germline V gene has CDR1 KGHDR and CDR2 SFDVKD. The CDR3 reads CATSDGIGETQYF. CDR3 DNA: TGTGCCACCAGTGATGGGATCGGAGAGACCCAGTACTTC.

This clonotype occurred many times. The chain links TRBV2 to TRBJ2-3; TRBD2 matches 10 bases. CDR1 and CDR2 (germline): SNHLY, FYNNEI. Losses at the gene ends were 5 bases for V and 3 bases for J; bases not matched to a gene: 17. This CDR3 spans 19 amino acids. CDR3 sequence (DNA): TGTGCCAGCAGTCCCAGGAGGGGAAGACTAGCGGGTCGTACAGATACGCAGTATTTT. This sequence encodes CASSPRRGRLAGRTDTQYF.

This clonotype was counted many times. The J gene is TRBJ1-3, the V gene TRBV5-1; D perhaps matches TRBD1 (5 bases). Germline-derived CDR1 and CDR2 are SGHRS and YFSETQ. This CDR3 contains 16 residues. V was cut by 3 bases and J by 0 bases, with 13 bases left in between. CDR3 region: CASSSEGPSSGNTIYF. The CDR3 bases are TGCGCCAGCAGCTCTGAGGGACCCAGCTCTGGAAACACCATATATTTT.

This clonotype occurred many times. This chain joins TRBV7-8 and TRBJ2-5; D unresolved. This CDR3 comprises 13 residues. The germline V and J ends were trimmed by 5 bases and 5 bases, with 12 bases remaining between them. The V gene's germline CDR1 is SGHVS and CDR2 FQNEAQ. This CDR3 reads CASSIEAGETQYF. The CDR3 region has the DNA TGTGCCAGCAGCATAGAGGCTGGGGAGACCCAGTACTTC.

This clonotype has at least ten counts. The chain employs TRBV2 and TRBJ2-1; 11 positions match TRBD2. J gave up 0 bases and V 6 bases, and 13 bases lay outside the gene matches. This CDR3 comprises 19 residues. Germline-derived CDR1 and CDR2 are SNHLY and FYNNEI. CDR3 nucleotide sequence: TGTGCCAGCAGCCGACTTAGCGGGAGGGAAAAGAGCTCCTACAATGAGCAGTTCTTC. Translation: CASSRLSGREKSSYNEQFF. Complete variable domain (other parts from reference TRBV2 and TRBJ2-1): EPEVTQTPSHQVTQMGQEVILRCVPISNHLYFYWYRQILGQKVEFLVSFYNNEISEKSEIFDDQFSVERPDGSNFTLKIRSTKLEDSAMYFCASSRLSGREKSSYNEQFFGPGTRLTVL.

This chain uses TRBV7-9 with TRBJ2-1, with 9 bases aligning to TRBD2. The CDR3 spans 13 residues. Germline CDR1 SEHNR, CDR2 FQNEAQ (reference sequence). With 5 bases clipped from V and 10 bases from J, the junction kept 6 bases outside the gene matches. The CDR3 loop is CASSMGLAIEQFF. The CDR3 DNA sequence: TGTGCCAGCAGCATGGGACTAGCAATCGAGCAGTTCTTC.

This clonotype was picked up many times. V and J are TRBV6-1 and TRBJ2-5, with D possibly being TRBD1 or TRBD2 (5 bases each). CDR1 is MNHNS and CDR2 is SASEGT in the germline V gene. This CDR3 spans 16 amino acids. Deletions cut 2 bases from V and 2 bases from J, with 15 bases between. CDR3 bases: TGTGCCAGCAGTGAACCCCGATTTTGGGGGCAAGAGACCCAGTACTTC. This encodes CASSEPRFWGQETQYF.

This clonotype has a handful of counts. The chain links TRBV20-1 to TRBJ2-7, with TRBD1 as a possible D gene (6 bases). The ends were cut back, 5 bases at V and 3 bases at J, with 17 bases in the middle. Germline V gene lookup returns CDR1 DFQATT and CDR2 SNEGSKA (reference sequence). The CDR3 has 14 amino acids. CDR3 sequence (DNA): TGCAGTGCTTCTGACAGGAGGATCTACTACGAGCAGTACTTC. Its protein is CSASDRRIYYEQYF.

This clonotype was seen repeatedly, ten times or more. The chain joins TRBV18 to TRBJ1-5, with a tentative D call TRBD1 (6 bases). From germline, CDR1 is KGHSH and CDR2 LQKENI. There are 13 residues in the CDR3. Trimming left V 3 bases short and J 5 bases short, with 8 bases between. The CDR3 here is CASSPGGYQPQHF. CDR3 coding DNA: TGTGCCAGCTCACCCGGGGGCTATCAGCCCCAGCATTTT.

This clonotype has at least ten counts. The rearrangement links TRBV7-8 to TRBJ2-5; a weak D match, TRBD2 (6 bases). Germline-derived CDR1 and CDR2 are SGHVS and FQNEAQ. The CDR3 totals 12 residues. Trimming removed 4 bases from V and 11 bases from J, with 14 bases in between. CDR3 in amino acids: CASSSEAGTQYF. The CDR3 DNA is TGTGCCAGCAGCTCGGAGGCCGGGACTCAGTACTTC.

The chain employs TRBV30 and TRBJ2-2; tentatively, D is TRBD2 (5 bases). The CDR3 consists of 13 residues. Germline assignment: CDR1 GTSNPN and CDR2 SVGIG (reference sequence). V shed 5 bases and J shed 4 bases, with 11 bases lying between them. CDR3 DNA: TGTGCCTGGCATCGCGCGGGCACCGGGGAGCTGTTTTTT. Translating gives CAWHRAGTGELFF.

This clonotype was picked up many times. The chain has TRBV5-1 and TRBJ1-6; D remains ambiguous. The V gene's germline CDR1 is SGHRS and CDR2 YFSETQ. The V and J ends lost 4 bases and 10 bases respectively, with 18 bases between them. The CDR3 consists of 15 residues. In nucleotides, the CDR3 is TGCGCCAGCAGCCCCTTGAGGCGCTTAGGGTCACCCCTCCACTTT. Amino acid sequence: CASSPLRRLGSPLHF.

This clonotype appeared a few times. The V gene is TRBV19, the J gene TRBJ2-1; 7 bases match TRBD2. Germline V lookup: CDR1 LNHDA, CDR2 SQIVND (reference sequence). The CDR3 has 16 residues. V shed 1 base, J shed 5 bases, and the junction held 8 bases outside the gene matches. Here the CDR3 reads CASSIVGAGVNNEQFF. The CDR3 coding sequence is TGTGCCAGTAGTATAGTGGGCGCGGGAGTGAACAATGAGCAGTTCTTC.

This sequence joins TRBV29-1 and TRBJ1-1; unclear D gene. Germline values: CDR1 SQVTM, CDR2 ANQGSEA. Trimming removed 7 bases from V and 2 bases from J, with 17 bases in between. The CDR3 has 14 residues. The CDR3 region has the DNA TGCAGCGCTGCTAGTCTCGGGAGAAACACTGAAGCTTTCTTT. The encoded protein is CSAASLGRNTEAFF.

The sample holds many counts of this clonotype. J is TRBJ1-6 and V is TRBV2; the D is unclear. The V and J ends lost 0 bases and 7 bases respectively, with 13 bases between them. The V gene's germline CDR1 is SNHLY and CDR2 FYNNEI. This CDR3 is 16 amino acids long. CDR3 region: CASSEAYLTKNSPLHF. Here the CDR3 DNA reads TGTGCCAGCAGTGAAGCCTATCTTACTAAAAATTCACCCCTCCACTTT.

This clonotype has a count of ten or more. The V gene is TRBV28, the J gene TRBJ2-5; 11 nucleotides align to TRBD2. There are 15 residues in the CDR3. Germline trimming cut 4 bases from V and 3 bases from J; bases unmatched to any gene: 4. Germline V CDR1 and CDR2: MDHEN, SYDVKM. The CDR3 is CASSYLAGGKETQYF. The CDR3 nucleotides read TGTGCCAGCAGTTATTTAGCGGGAGGGAAAGAGACCCAGTACTTC.

This clonotype was found many times. The chain couples TRBV29-1 to TRBJ2-1; 7 nucleotides agree with TRBD2. V lost 5 bases to trimming and J lost 9 bases; unmatched junction nucleotides: 16. CDR3 length equals 15 residues. The germline V gene encodes CDR1 SQVTM and CDR2 ANQGSEA. Here the CDR3 reads CSVRAQTSPLGEQFF. In DNA, the CDR3 is TGCAGCGTTCGGGCACAGACTAGCCCCCTGGGTGAGCAGTTCTTC.

This clonotype appeared many times. The genes are TRBV13 and TRBJ1-1; 9 bases fit TRBD1. Germline V gene sequence: CDR1 PRHDT, CDR2 FYEKMQ (reference sequence). The V gene end was trimmed by 4 bases and the J gene end by 1 base; junction bases not matched to a gene: 1. The CDR3 is made up of 14 amino acids. CDR3 bases: TGTGCCAGCAGCTGGACAGGGGAGAACACTGAAGCTTTCTTT. Translated: CASSWTGENTEAFF.